Listed below are T cell receptor beta chains from one sample, sequenced in a study of naive and memory T cell subsets. TCRdb analysed the UMI-ligation and nested PCR reads with MiXCR anew, one entry per CDR3 protein. The data contain roughly 27,000 distinct CDR3 sequences, about 10% of them singletons. Material for sequencing was effector memory CD4+ T cells from blood. These receptors originate from a human donor in good health. Each CDR3 is given with its conserved first and last residue. Each record gives: clone size, J gene, CDR3 length, V gene, D gene, CDR3 protein, CDR3 DNA. D genes are given only for firm matches. The size of a clone is reported for some rows only, either as once, few or many, or as a class for expanded clones.

many TRBJ2-3 14 TRBV27 TRBD2 CASSYREGTDTQYF TGTGCCAGCAGTTACCGGGAGGGCACAGATACGCAGTATTTT
- TRBJ1-5 16 TRBV28 TRBD1 CASVSNRGGARQPQHF TGTGCCAGCGTATCCAACAGGGGGGGTGCGCGGCAGCCCCAGCATTTT
few TRBJ2-7 16 TRBV18 - CASSHGVPSSSYEQYF TGTGCCAGCTCTCATGGGGTCCCCTCGAGCTCCTACGAGCAGTACTTC
few TRBJ2-3 16 TRBV11-2 TRBD2 CASSSLLAGGMDTQYF TGTGCCAGCTCCTCCCTTCTAGCGGGGGGGATGGATACGCAGTATTTT
many TRBJ1-1 14 TRBV10-3 - CAISEGHPNTEAFF TGTGCCATCAGTGAGGGACACCCGAACACTGAAGCTTTCTTT
many TRBJ2-7 11 TRBV6-1 - CASSLNYEQYF TGTGCCAGCAGTTTGAATTACGAGCAGTACTTC
many TRBJ2-6 16 TRBV4-1 - CASSQGDFSGANVLTF TGCGCCAGCAGCCAAGGGGACTTCTCTGGGGCCAACGTCCTGACTTTC
- TRBJ1-5 17 TRBV20-1 - CSARDGGLRGFNQPQHF TGCAGTGCTAGAGATGGGGGGCTACGGGGCTTTAATCAGCCCCAGCATTTT
- TRBJ1-3 13 TRBV11-2 - CATGVSNGNTIYF TGTGCCACAGGTGTAAGCAATGGAAACACCATATATTTT
few TRBJ2-1 16 TRBV5-1 TRBD2 CASSSSPSGSSNEQFF TGCGCCAGCAGCTCCTCTCCTAGCGGGAGCTCCAATGAGCAGTTCTTC
- TRBJ2-7 12 TRBV20-1 - CSARESGHEQYF TGCAGTGCTAGAGAATCCGGCCACGAGCAGTACTTC
- TRBJ1-2 12 TRBV7-2 - CASRSQEDGYTF TGTGCCAGCAGGTCCCAGGAAGATGGCTACACCTTC
- TRBJ2-7 13 TRBV7-2 - CASSLGAGYEQYF TGTGCCAGCAGCTTAGGCGCGGGATACGAGCAGTACTTC
- TRBJ1-2 15 TRBV7-2 - CASSRANPAYYGYTF TGTGCCAGCAGCCGTGCCAACCCGGCCTACTATGGCTACACCTTC
- TRBJ2-7 15 TRBV5-1 - CASSLAPQGMHEQYF TGCGCCAGCAGCTTGGCCCCGCAGGGTATGCACGAGCAGTACTTC
- TRBJ1-4 20 TRBV11-1 - CASAPSKQGRDFATNEKLFF TGTGCCAGCGCACCAAGCAAACAGGGTCGGGACTTTGCAACTAATGAAAAACTGTTTTTT
few TRBJ2-7 13 TRBV2 - CASTLTGTYEQYF TGTGCCAGCACGCTGACGGGGACCTACGAGCAGTACTTC
- TRBJ2-7 14 TRBV19 - CASSLRDNRYEQYF TGTGCCAGTAGTCTCCGGGACAACAGATACGAGCAGTACTTC
few TRBJ2-7 13 TRBV7-9 - CASSPRGPYEQYF TGTGCCAGCAGCCCGAGGGGTCCCTACGAGCAGTACTTC
once TRBJ2-5 15 TRBV5-1 TRBD2 CASSSGRGGPETQYF TGCGCCAGCAGCTCGGGGCGGGGGGGGCCAGAGACCCAGTACTTC
- TRBJ1-1 15 TRBV21-1 - CASSKGGHCNTEAFF TGTGCCAGCAGCAAAGGGGGACACTGTAACACTGAAGCTTTCTTT
few TRBJ1-2 13 TRBV20-1 - CSVRTGEGYGYTF TGCAGCGTTCGGACGGGAGAGGGGTATGGCTACACCTTC
few TRBJ2-1 16 TRBV7-8 TRBD2 CASSLARLAGTNEQFF TGTGCCAGCAGCTTAGCGCGCCTAGCGGGGACCAATGAGCAGTTCTTC
many TRBJ1-1 12 TRBV2 - CASFRVNTEAFF TGTGCCAGCTTTCGGGTGAACACTGAAGCTTTCTTT
many TRBJ1-1 13 TRBV18 - CASSPAQSTEAFF TGTGCCAGCTCACCGGCTCAGTCGACAGAAGCTTTCTTT
few TRBJ2-1 16 TRBV11-3 - CASSPGTRRSYNEQFF TGTGCCAGCAGCCCAGGGACGAGAAGATCCTACAATGAGCAGTTCTTC
- TRBJ1-4 13 TRBV5-4 - CASSAGSNEKLFF TGTGCCAGCAGTGCAGGGTCCAATGAAAAACTGTTTTTT
- TRBJ2-4 14 TRBV25-1 - CASSAGGPKNIQYF TGTGCCAGCAGCGCCGGAGGACCTAAAAACATTCAGTACTTC
few TRBJ1-1 12 TRBV18 - CASSPRGMLAFF TGTGCCAGCTCACCAAGGGGGATGCTAGCTTTCTTT
few TRBJ2-5 14 TRBV24-1 - CATSDTTSIETQYF TGTGCCACCAGTGATACCACATCCATAGAGACCCAGTACTTC
many TRBJ2-2 14 TRBV20-1 - CSATPDRNTGELFF TGCAGTGCTACCCCCGACAGGAACACCGGGGAGCTGTTTTTT
many TRBJ1-3 17 TRBV15 TRBD1 CATSLRDRAFSGNTIYF TGTGCCACCAGCCTCCGGGACAGGGCCTTCTCTGGAAACACCATATATTTT
few TRBJ2-7 15 TRBV13 TRBD1 CASSFRQGRLWEQYF TGTGCCAGCAGCTTTCGACAGGGGCGATTGTGGGAGCAGTACTTC
many TRBJ2-1 15 TRBV6-5 - CASSYSKGRASWQFF TGTGCCAGCAGTTACTCGAAGGGCAGGGCCAGCTGGCAGTTCTTC
many TRBJ2-5 16 TRBV5-1 TRBD2 CASSLSAGGLQETQYF TGCGCCAGCAGCTTGTCGGCGGGGGGTCTCCAAGAGACCCAGTACTTC
few TRBJ2-1 17 TRBV7-8 TRBD2 CASSLVTSDISYNEQFF TGTGCCAGCAGCTTAGTTACTAGCGACATCTCCTACAATGAGCAGTTCTTC
- TRBJ2-6 15 TRBV18 - CASSLEFSGANVLTF TGTGCCAGCTCACTTGAATTTTCTGGGGCCAACGTCCTGACTTTC
- TRBJ2-1 14 TRBV18 - CASSGTKSYNEQFF TGTGCCAGCTCCGGGACAAAGTCCTACAATGAGCAGTTCTTC
- TRBJ1-1 12 TRBV5-5 - CASTLEVPPAFF TGTGCCAGCACCCTTGAGGTCCCGCCAGCTTTCTTT
- TRBJ1-2 17 TRBV20-1 - CSAIPAAIQGANYGYTF TGCAGTGCTATCCCTGCAGCAATCCAAGGCGCTAACTATGGCTACACCTTC
few TRBJ2-7 12 TRBV7-2 - CASSWGVYEQYF TGTGCCAGCAGCTGGGGGGTCTACGAGCAGTACTTC
many TRBJ2-1 16 TRBV24-1 - CATSEGSAGIHNEQFF TGTGCCACCAGTGAGGGGTCGGCGGGGATCCACAATGAGCAGTTCTTC
few TRBJ1-2 15 TRBV19 - CASSIGQGWRYGYTF TGTGCCAGTAGTATTGGGCAGGGGTGGAGGTATGGCTACACCTTC
many TRBJ2-7 11 TRBV28 - CASRESREQYF TGTGCCAGCAGGGAGTCCCGCGAGCAGTACTTC
- TRBJ1-1 16 TRBV4-1 TRBD1 CASSRMWGTENTEAFF TGCGCCAGCAGCCGAATGTGGGGGACAGAGAACACTGAAGCTTTCTTT
few TRBJ2-5 14 TRBV20-1 - CSARSGGKQETQYF TGCAGTGCTAGATCGGGCGGGAAACAAGAGACCCAGTACTTC
many TRBJ2-7 14 TRBV6-2/TRBV6-3 TRBD1 CASNGQGRIYEQYF TGTGCCAGCAACGGACAGGGGCGAATCTACGAGCAGTACTTC
- TRBJ1-1 15 TRBV19 TRBD1 CASRPGGALNTEAFF TGTGCCAGTAGACCAGGGGGGGCGTTGAACACTGAAGCTTTCTTT
medium-sized TRBJ1-2 15 TRBV12-3/TRBV12-4 - CASRGGGRRNYGYTF TGTGCCAGCCGGGGAGGGGGACGGCGGAACTATGGCTACACCTTC
many TRBJ2-5 14 TRBV6-2/TRBV6-3 - CASSPGMRGETQYF TGTGCCAGCAGTCCTGGGATGCGCGGGGAGACCCAGTACTTC
many TRBJ2-1 15 TRBV7-8 TRBD2 CASSLNSLAGDEQFF TGTGCCAGCAGCTTAAATTCCCTAGCGGGAGATGAGCAGTTCTTC